What follows is one T cell receptor beta chain and its context. The antigen is not known. Trimming pared 4 bases from V and 11 bases from J, leaving 15 bases between. CDR3 length equals 12 residues. Germline lookup yields CDR1 SGHRS and CDR2 YFSETQ. This record belongs to a study of CD8+CD57+ T cells in acquired aplastic anemia. General study findings and limits: Simpson's diversity of CD8+ cells was not significantly different in patients compared with controls.

Both TCR beta VDJ combination and CDR3 sequence profiling were carried out. Genomic DNA was the template for this profiling. Via MiXCR, TCRdb re-called the reads, giving one row per CDR3 protein. The sample contains about 110,000 distinct CDR3 sequences, approximately 48% of which appear only once. The sequenced sample consisted of sorted CD4+, CD8+, or CD8+CD57+ T cells (not recorded which) from PBMCs. The clonotype comes from a human donor in good health, serving as a control. The chain recombines TRBV5-1 with TRBJ1-2; D may be TRBD1 (5 bases). This chain's CDR3 is CASSVFKGRYTF. CDR3 nucleotide sequence: TGCGCCAGCAGCGTTTTCAAGGGGAGATACACCTTC.